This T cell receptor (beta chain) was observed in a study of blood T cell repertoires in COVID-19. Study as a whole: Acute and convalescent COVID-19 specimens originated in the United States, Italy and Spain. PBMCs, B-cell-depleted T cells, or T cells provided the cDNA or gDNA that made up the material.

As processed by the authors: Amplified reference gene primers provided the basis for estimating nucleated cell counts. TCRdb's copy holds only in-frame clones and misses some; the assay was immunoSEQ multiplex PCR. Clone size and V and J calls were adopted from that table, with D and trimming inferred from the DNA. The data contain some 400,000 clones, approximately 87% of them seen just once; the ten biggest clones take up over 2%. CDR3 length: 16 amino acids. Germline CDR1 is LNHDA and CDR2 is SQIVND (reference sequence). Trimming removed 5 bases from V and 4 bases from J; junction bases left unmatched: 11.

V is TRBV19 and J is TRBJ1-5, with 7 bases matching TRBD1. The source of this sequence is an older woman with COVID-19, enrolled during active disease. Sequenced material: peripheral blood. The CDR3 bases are TGTGCCAGTAGTTCCTCCTGGGCAGGGGGTAATCAGCCCCAGCATTTT. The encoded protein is CASSSSWAGGNQPQHF.